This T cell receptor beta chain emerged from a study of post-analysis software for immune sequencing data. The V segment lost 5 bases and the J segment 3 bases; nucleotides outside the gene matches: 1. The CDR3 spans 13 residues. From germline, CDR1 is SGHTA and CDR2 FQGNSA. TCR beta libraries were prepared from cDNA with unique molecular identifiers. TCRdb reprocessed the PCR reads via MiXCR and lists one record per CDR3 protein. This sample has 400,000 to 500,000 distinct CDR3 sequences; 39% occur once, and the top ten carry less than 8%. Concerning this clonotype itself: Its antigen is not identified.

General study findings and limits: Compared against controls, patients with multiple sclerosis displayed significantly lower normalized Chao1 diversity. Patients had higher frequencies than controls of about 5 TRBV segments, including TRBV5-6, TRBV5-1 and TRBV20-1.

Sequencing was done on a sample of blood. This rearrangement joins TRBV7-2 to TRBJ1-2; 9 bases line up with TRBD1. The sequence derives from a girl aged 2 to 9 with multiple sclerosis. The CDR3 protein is CASSNRGHYGYTF. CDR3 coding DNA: TGTGCCAGCAGCAACAGGGGGCACTATGGCTACACCTTC.